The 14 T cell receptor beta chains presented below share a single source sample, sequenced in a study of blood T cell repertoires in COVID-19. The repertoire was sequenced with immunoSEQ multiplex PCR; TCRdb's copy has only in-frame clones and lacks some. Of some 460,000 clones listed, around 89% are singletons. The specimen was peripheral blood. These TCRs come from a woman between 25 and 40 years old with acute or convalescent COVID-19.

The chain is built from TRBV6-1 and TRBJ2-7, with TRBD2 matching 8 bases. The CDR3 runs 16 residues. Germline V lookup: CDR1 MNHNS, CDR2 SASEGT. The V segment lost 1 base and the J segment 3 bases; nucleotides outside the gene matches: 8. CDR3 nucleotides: TGTGCCAGCAGTGAAGGGCGGGGGGTCCTCTTCTACGAGCAGTACTTC. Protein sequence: CASSEGRGVLFYEQYF.

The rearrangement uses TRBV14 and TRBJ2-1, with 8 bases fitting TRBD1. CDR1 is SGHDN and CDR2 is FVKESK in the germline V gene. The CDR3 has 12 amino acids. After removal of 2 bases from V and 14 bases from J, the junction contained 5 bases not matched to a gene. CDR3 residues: CASSQRTGKKFF. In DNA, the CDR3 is TGTGCCAGCAGCCAACGGACAGGGAAGAAGTTCTTC.

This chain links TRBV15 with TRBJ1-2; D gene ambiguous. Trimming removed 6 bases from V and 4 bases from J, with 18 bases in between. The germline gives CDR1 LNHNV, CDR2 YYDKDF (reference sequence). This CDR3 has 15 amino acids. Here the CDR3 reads CATSLDRGRVYGYTF. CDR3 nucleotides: TGTGCCACCAGTCTGGACCGAGGGCGTGTCTATGGCTACACCTTC.

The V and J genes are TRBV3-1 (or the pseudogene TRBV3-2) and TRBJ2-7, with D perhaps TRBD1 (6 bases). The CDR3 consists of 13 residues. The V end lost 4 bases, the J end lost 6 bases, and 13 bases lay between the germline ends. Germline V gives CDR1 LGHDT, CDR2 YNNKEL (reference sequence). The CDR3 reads CASSRRGEGEQYF. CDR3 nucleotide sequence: TGTGCCAGCAGCCGCAGGGGCGAGGGCGAGCAGTACTTC.

CDR3 loop: CAAGWGVGAEAFF. CDR3 DNA: TGTGCCGCCGGGTGGGGGGTCGGGGCTGAAGCTTTCTTT. J is TRBJ1-1 and V is TRBV12-3 or TRBV12-4; possibly TRBD1 for D (5 bases). The CDR3 spans 13 residues. V dropped 11 bases and J dropped 6 bases, with 19 bases sitting between them.

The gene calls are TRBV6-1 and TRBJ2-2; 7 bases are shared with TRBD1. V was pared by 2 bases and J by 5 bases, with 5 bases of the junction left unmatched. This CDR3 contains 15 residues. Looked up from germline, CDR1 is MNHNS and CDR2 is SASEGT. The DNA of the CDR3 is TGTGCCAGCAGTGAATCGGGGACAGAGACCGGGGAGCTGTTTTTT. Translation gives CASSESGTETGELFF.

The CDR3 region has the DNA TGCGCCAGCAGGAAAGGACAGGGGGAATTTTACGAGCAGTACTTC. Protein product: CASRKGQGEFYEQYF. This chain connects TRBV5-1 to TRBJ2-7; TRBD1 aligns across 10 bases. Trimming took 5 bases from V and 4 from J; bases not matched to a gene: 9. CDR3 size: 15 residues. Germline CDR1 reads SGHRS; CDR2 reads YFSETQ.

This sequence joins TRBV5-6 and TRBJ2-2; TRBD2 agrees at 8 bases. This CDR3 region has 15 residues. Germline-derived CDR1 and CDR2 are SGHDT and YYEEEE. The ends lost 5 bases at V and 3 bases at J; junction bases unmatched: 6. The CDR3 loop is CASRKTAGDTGELFF. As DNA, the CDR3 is TGTGCCAGCAGGAAGACAGCGGGGGACACCGGGGAGCTGTTTTTT.

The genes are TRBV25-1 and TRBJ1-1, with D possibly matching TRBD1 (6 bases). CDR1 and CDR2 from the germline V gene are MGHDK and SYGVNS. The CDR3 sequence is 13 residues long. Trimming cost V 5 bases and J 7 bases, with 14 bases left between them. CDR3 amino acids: CASSPAGGVEAFF. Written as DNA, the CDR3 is TGTGCCAGCAGTCCTGCGGGGGGCGTTGAAGCTTTCTTT.

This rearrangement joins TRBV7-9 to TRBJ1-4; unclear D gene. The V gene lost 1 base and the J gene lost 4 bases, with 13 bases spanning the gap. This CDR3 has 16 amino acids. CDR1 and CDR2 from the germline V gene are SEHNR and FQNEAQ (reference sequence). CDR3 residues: CASSLVFGPVNEKLFF. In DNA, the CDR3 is TGTGCCAGCAGCTTAGTCTTTGGGCCGGTTAATGAAAAACTGTTTTTT.

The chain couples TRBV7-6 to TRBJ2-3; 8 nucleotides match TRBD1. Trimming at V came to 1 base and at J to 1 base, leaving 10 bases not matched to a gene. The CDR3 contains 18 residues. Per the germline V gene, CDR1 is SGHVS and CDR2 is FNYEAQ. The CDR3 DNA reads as TGTGCCAGCAGCTTAGGGGGGACAGGCGATACTCGCACAGATACGCAGTATTTT. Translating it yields CASSLGGTGDTRTDTQYF.

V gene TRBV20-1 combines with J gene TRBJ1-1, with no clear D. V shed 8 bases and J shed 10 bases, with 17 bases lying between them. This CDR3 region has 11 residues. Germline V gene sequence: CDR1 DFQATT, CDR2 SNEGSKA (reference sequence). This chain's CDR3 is CSSVIGVGAFF. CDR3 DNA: TGCAGTTCGGTAATCGGGGTGGGAGCTTTCTTT.

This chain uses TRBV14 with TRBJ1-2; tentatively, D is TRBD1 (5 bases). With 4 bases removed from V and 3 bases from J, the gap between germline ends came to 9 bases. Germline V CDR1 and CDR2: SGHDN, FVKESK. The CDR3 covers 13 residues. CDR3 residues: CASSPTVYYGYTF. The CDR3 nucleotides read TGTGCCAGCAGCCCGACAGTTTACTATGGCTACACCTTC.

CDR3 sequence: CAWATGGDQETQYF. CDR3 nucleotide sequence: TGTGCCTGGGCCACAGGGGGCGATCAAGAGACCCAGTACTTC. V and J are TRBV30 and TRBJ2-5, with 9 bases aligning to TRBD1. After removal of 5 bases from V and 2 bases from J, the junction contained 6 bases not matched to a gene. Germline-derived CDR1 and CDR2 are GTSNPN and SVGIG (reference sequence). The CDR3 loop spans 14 amino acids.